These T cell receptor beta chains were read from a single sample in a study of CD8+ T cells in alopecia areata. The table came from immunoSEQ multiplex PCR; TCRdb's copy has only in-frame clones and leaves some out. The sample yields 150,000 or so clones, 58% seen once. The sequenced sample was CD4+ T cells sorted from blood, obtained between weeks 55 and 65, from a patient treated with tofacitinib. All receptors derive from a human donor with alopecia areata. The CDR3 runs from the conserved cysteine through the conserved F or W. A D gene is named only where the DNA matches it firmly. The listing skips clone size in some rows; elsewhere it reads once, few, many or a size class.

CDR3 DNA: TGTGCCACCAGCAGAAGGACAGGGGAGTACGCTGAAGCTTTCTTT
CDR3 protein: CATSRRTGEYAEAFF
V gene: TRBV15
J gene: TRBJ1-1
clone size: few
D gene: TRBD1

CDR3 DNA: TGCAGCGTTGTTGGCAGGGGGAACACTGAAGCTTTCTTT
CDR3 protein: CSVVGRGNTEAFF
V gene: TRBV29-1
J gene: TRBJ1-1
clone size: .
D gene: .

CDR3 DNA: TGTGCCAGCAGCCCGGGGGTAGCGGGTCCCCAAGAGACCCAGTACTTC
CDR3 protein: CASSPGVAGPQETQYF
V gene: TRBV7-2
J gene: TRBJ2-5
clone size: .
D gene: TRBD2

CDR3 DNA: TGTGCCAGCAGCTTGGCTAGCGGGGGGCCGAGCACCGGGGAGCTGTTTTTT
CDR3 protein: CASSLASGGPSTGELFF
V gene: TRBV5-4
J gene: TRBJ2-2
clone size: .
D gene: TRBD2

CDR3 DNA: TGTGCCAGCAGTCTAGACAGGGTTAATTCACCCCTCCACTTT
CDR3 protein: CASSLDRVNSPLHF
V gene: TRBV27
J gene: TRBJ1-6
clone size: few
D gene: TRBD1

CDR3 DNA: TGTGCCAGCAGCTTGCAGGGGGTCAACACTGAAGCTTTCTTT
CDR3 protein: CASSLQGVNTEAFF
V gene: TRBV7-6
J gene: TRBJ1-1
clone size: .
D gene: TRBD1

CDR3 DNA: TGTGCCAGCAGCGGCCTGGGCAATGAGCAGTTCTTC
CDR3 protein: CASSGLGNEQFF
V gene: TRBV2
J gene: TRBJ2-1
clone size: .
D gene: .

CDR3 DNA: TGTGCCAGCAGTGTACGGGAGGGTGGAATTAGCTCCTATAATTCACCCCTCCACTTT
CDR3 protein: CASSVREGGISSYNSPLHF
V gene: TRBV2
J gene: TRBJ1-6
clone size: .
D gene: .

CDR3 DNA: TGCGCCAGCAGCCGGCAAGGGACAGATACGCAGTATTTT
CDR3 protein: CASSRQGTDTQYF
V gene: TRBV5-1
J gene: TRBJ2-3
clone size: .
D gene: .

CDR3 DNA: TGTGCCAGCAGCTTACATGAGACCCAGTACTTC
CDR3 protein: CASSLHETQYF
V gene: TRBV7-9
J gene: TRBJ2-5
clone size: .
D gene: .

CDR3 DNA: TGTGCCAGCAGCCGGGACAGGGTGTCCGAGCAGTACTTC
CDR3 protein: CASSRDRVSEQYF
V gene: TRBV2
J gene: TRBJ2-7
clone size: .
D gene: TRBD1

CDR3 DNA: TGCAGCGTCAGGACAGGGGGCTCGTTTCAGCCCCAGCATTTT
CDR3 protein: CSVRTGGSFQPQHF
V gene: TRBV29-1
J gene: TRBJ1-5
clone size: .
D gene: TRBD1

CDR3 DNA: TGTGCCAGCAGCTCCACCTACGACTCCTACGAGCAGTACTTC
CDR3 protein: CASSSTYDSYEQYF
V gene: TRBV7-2
J gene: TRBJ2-7
clone size: .
D gene: .

CDR3 DNA: TGTGCCAGCAGTTACCGCACAGGGTACGAGCAGTACTTC
CDR3 protein: CASSYRTGYEQYF
V gene: TRBV6-5
J gene: TRBJ2-7
clone size: few
D gene: .

CDR3 DNA: TGCGCCAGCAGCTTGGACGGATCCACCGGGGAGCTGTTTTTT
CDR3 protein: CASSLDGSTGELFF
V gene: TRBV5-1
J gene: TRBJ2-2
clone size: few
D gene: .

CDR3 DNA: TGTGCCAGCAGTTTTGATCGGGGCCAGCCCCAGCATTTT
CDR3 protein: CASSFDRGQPQHF
V gene: TRBV27
J gene: TRBJ1-5
clone size: few
D gene: .

CDR3 DNA: TGCGCCAGCAGCTTGGCCGCGGGGGTTGGTGGCACAGATACGCAGTATTTT
CDR3 protein: CASSLAAGVGGTDTQYF
V gene: TRBV5-1
J gene: TRBJ2-3
clone size: .
D gene: TRBD2

CDR3 DNA: TGTGCCATCCAAGCCGTACCCGGGACTCGAACCTACGAGCAGTACTTC
CDR3 protein: CAIQAVPGTRTYEQYF
V gene: TRBV10-3
J gene: TRBJ2-7
clone size: .
D gene: .

CDR3 DNA: TGTGCCAGCTCACCAGCCCGGACAGGGGACAATGAGCAGTTCTTC
CDR3 protein: CASSPARTGDNEQFF
V gene: TRBV18
J gene: TRBJ2-1
clone size: .
D gene: TRBD1

CDR3 DNA: TGCAGCGTTGAAAGGCAGGCAGGAGAGACCCAGTACTTC
CDR3 protein: CSVERQAGETQYF
V gene: TRBV29-1
J gene: TRBJ2-5
clone size: .
D gene: .

CDR3 DNA: TGTGCCAGCAGCCCACAGGGGGCTAATCAGCCCCAGCATTTT
CDR3 protein: CASSPQGANQPQHF
V gene: TRBV5-6
J gene: TRBJ1-5
clone size: .
D gene: TRBD1

CDR3 DNA: TGTGCCAGCCGGCTAATGGGCCCGGACAATGAGCAGTTCTTC
CDR3 protein: CASRLMGPDNEQFF
V gene: TRBV6-1
J gene: TRBJ2-1
clone size: .
D gene: .

CDR3 DNA: TGCGCCAGCAGCCACCGACAGGACGATGGCTACACCTTC
CDR3 protein: CASSHRQDDGYTF
V gene: TRBV4-1
J gene: TRBJ1-2
clone size: .
D gene: .

CDR3 DNA: TGTGCCAGCAGTGAACTGGGCTCTGGGGCCAACGTCCTGACTTTC
CDR3 protein: CASSELGSGANVLTF
V gene: TRBV25-1
J gene: TRBJ2-6
clone size: .
D gene: .

CDR3 DNA: TGTGCCAGCTCTGGGACTTCCTACAATGAGCAGTTCTTC
CDR3 protein: CASSGTSYNEQFF
V gene: TRBV27
J gene: TRBJ2-1
clone size: .
D gene: .

CDR3 DNA: TGCAGCGTTGCTCAAAGTAAAAGCAATCAGCCCCAGCATTTT
CDR3 protein: CSVAQSKSNQPQHF
V gene: TRBV29-1
J gene: TRBJ1-5
clone size: .
D gene: .

CDR3 DNA: TGCAGCGTTGGAGAATCCCACATCATGAGGACTGAAGCTTTCTTT
CDR3 protein: CSVGESHIMRTEAFF
V gene: TRBV29-1
J gene: TRBJ1-1
clone size: .
D gene: .

CDR3 DNA: TGTGCCAGCAGCGTAGAGGCCGAAGAGACCCAGTACTTC
CDR3 protein: CASSVEAEETQYF
V gene: TRBV9
J gene: TRBJ2-5
clone size: .
D gene: .

CDR3 DNA: TGTGCCAGCAGCTCGCGGGGACACTTCTCTGGAAACACCATATATTTT
CDR3 protein: CASSSRGHFSGNTIYF
V gene: TRBV7-9
J gene: TRBJ1-3
clone size: .
D gene: .

CDR3 DNA: TGTGCCAGCAGCAGACTAGCGGGGGGCACAGATACGCAGTATTTT
CDR3 protein: CASSRLAGGTDTQYF
V gene: TRBV2
J gene: TRBJ2-3
clone size: few
D gene: TRBD2

CDR3 DNA: TGTGCCAGCAGTACGACCCAAAGATCCTACGAGCAGTACTTC
CDR3 protein: CASSTTQRSYEQYF
V gene: TRBV27
J gene: TRBJ2-7
clone size: .
D gene: .

CDR3 DNA: TGTGCCTGGAGCGCAGTGGGGAGAACCTACGAGCAGTACTTC
CDR3 protein: CAWSAVGRTYEQYF
V gene: TRBV30
J gene: TRBJ2-7
clone size: .
D gene: .

CDR3 DNA: TGTGCCAGCAGCATTCGACTAGCGGATCAAGAGACCCAGTACTTC
CDR3 protein: CASSIRLADQETQYF
V gene: TRBV11-2
J gene: TRBJ2-5
clone size: .
D gene: TRBD2

CDR3 DNA: TGCAGCGTTCTTCCGGCTAGCGGGGGGATTCCCAATGAGCAGTTCTTC
CDR3 protein: CSVLPASGGIPNEQFF
V gene: TRBV29-1
J gene: TRBJ2-1
clone size: few
D gene: TRBD2

CDR3 DNA: TGTGCCAGCAGTTCCCTCCCAGGGACTAGCGGTACCCCGAACAATGAGCAGTTCTTC
CDR3 protein: CASSSLPGTSGTPNNEQFF
V gene: TRBV27
J gene: TRBJ2-1
clone size: .
D gene: TRBD2

CDR3 DNA: TGTGCCAGCAGCGTGGGCACAGATACGCAGTATTTT
CDR3 protein: CASSVGTDTQYF
V gene: TRBV9
J gene: TRBJ2-3
clone size: .
D gene: .

CDR3 DNA: TGTGCCAGCAGCTTAAGGGGAATCGCTAGCACAGATACGCAGTATTTT
CDR3 protein: CASSLRGIASTDTQYF
V gene: TRBV11-2
J gene: TRBJ2-3
clone size: .
D gene: .

CDR3 DNA: TGTGCCAGCGGCCCGGGGGTGGGCTATGGCTACACCTTC
CDR3 protein: CASGPGVGYGYTF
V gene: TRBV2
J gene: TRBJ1-2
clone size: .
D gene: .

CDR3 DNA: TGTGCCAGCAGTGCTCGGGGCGACTATGGCTACACCTTC
CDR3 protein: CASSARGDYGYTF
V gene: TRBV2
J gene: TRBJ1-2
clone size: .
D gene: .

CDR3 DNA: TGTGCCTGGAGTGTACATCCACTGGGGGGTCAGCCCCAGCATTTT
CDR3 protein: CAWSVHPLGGQPQHF
V gene: TRBV30
J gene: TRBJ1-5
clone size: .
D gene: .